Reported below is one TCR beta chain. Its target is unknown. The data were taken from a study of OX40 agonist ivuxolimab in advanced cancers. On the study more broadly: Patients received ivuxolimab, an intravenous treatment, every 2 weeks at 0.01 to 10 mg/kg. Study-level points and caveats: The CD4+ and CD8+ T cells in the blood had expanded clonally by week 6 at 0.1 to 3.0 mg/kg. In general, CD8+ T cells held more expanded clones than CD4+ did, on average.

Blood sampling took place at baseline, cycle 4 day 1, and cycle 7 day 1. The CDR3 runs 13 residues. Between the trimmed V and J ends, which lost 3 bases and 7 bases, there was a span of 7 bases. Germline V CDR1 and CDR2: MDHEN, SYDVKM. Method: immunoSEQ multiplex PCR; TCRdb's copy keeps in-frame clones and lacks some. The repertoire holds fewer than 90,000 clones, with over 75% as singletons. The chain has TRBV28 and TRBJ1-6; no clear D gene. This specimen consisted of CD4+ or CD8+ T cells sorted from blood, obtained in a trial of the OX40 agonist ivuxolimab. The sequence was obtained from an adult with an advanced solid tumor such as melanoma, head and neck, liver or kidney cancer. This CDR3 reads CASSFPLNSPLHF. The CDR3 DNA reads TGTGCCAGCAGTTTCCCCCTCAATTCACCCCTCCACTTT.